This TCR beta chain comes out of a study of neoadjuvant anti-PD-1 for oral cavity cancer. The data were produced by immunoSEQ multiplex PCR, yet TCRdb's version contains in-frame clones alone and is incomplete. The table lists fewer than 15,000 clones, around three fifths of them singletons. The sequenced sample was tumor tissue, obtained before nivolumab (anti-PD-1) treatment. These TCRs come from a person aged 35-79 years with oral cavity squamous cell carcinoma.

The table lists this clone with a few counts. The chain combines TRBV5-1 with TRBJ1-1, with 12 bases identical to TRBD1. This CDR3 has 16 amino acids. Trimming at V came to 4 bases and at J to 6 bases, leaving 10 bases not matched to a gene. The germline gives CDR1 SGHRS, CDR2 YFSETQ. CDR3 in DNA: TGCGCCAGCAGCGGGGAGGGACAGGGGGCGCGGGCTGAAGCTTTCTTT. Protein product: CASSGEGQGARAEAFF.